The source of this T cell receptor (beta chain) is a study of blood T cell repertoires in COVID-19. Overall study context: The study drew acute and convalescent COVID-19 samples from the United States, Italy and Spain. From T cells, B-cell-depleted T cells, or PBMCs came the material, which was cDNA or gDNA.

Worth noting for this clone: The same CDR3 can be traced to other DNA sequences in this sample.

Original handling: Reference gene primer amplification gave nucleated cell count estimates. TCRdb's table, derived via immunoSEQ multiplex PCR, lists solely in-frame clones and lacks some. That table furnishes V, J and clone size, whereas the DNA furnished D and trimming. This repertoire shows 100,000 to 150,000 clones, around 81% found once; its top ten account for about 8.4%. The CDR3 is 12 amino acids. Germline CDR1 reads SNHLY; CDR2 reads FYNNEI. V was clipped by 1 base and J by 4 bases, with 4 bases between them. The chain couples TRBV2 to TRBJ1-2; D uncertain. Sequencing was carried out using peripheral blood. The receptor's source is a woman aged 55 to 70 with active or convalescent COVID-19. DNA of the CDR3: TGTGCCAGCAGTGAAGGCGGCTATGGCTACACCTTC. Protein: CASSEGGYGYTF.